The TCR beta chain described here comes from a study of T cell repertoires in cytomegalovirus infection. For the study at large: Public TCR beta signatures provided an indication of both CMV infection and a matching HLA type. Findings and caveats of the study: It was HLA-C-restricted CMV-specific TCR beta clonotypes that dominated the response ex vivo.

TCRdb fed the reads into MiXCR, producing one record per CDR3 protein. Of 700,000 to 950,000 distinct CDR3 sequences in the sample, 32% were seen once. Of note for this clonotype: Its antigen is unidentified.

Trimming removed 3 bases from V and 9 bases from J, with 12 bases in between. Germline CDR1 is MNHEY and CDR2 is SMNVEV (reference sequence). The CDR3 totals 12 residues. The V call is TRBV27, the J call TRBJ2-7; no firm D call. This specimen consisted of cultured CD8+ T cells from PBMCs, obtained from culture after CMV antigen stimulation. This TCR was sampled from a human donor in good health (CMV status not recorded). Some clones in this sample may be carry-over from other donors' samples. The CDR3 DNA follows: TGTGCCAGCAGTTTCCCCCCGTTCGTGCAGTACTTC. This sequence encodes CASSFPPFVQYF.